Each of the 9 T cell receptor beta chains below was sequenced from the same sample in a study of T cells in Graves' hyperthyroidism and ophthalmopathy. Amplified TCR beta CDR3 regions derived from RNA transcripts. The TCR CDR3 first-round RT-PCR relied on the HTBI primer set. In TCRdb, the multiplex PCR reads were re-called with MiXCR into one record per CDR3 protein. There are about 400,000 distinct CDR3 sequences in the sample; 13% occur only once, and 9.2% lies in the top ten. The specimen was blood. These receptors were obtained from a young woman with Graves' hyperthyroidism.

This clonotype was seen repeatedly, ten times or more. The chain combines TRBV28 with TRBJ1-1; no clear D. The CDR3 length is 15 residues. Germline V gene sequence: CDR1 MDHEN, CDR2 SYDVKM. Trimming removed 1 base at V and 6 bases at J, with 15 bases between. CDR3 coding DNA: TGTGCCAGCAGTTTATATCTAGGGCAGAGCCCTGAAGCTTTCTTT. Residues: CASSLYLGQSPEAFF.

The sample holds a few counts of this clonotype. DNA for the CDR3: TGCGCCAGCAGCCCTAGACTAGCCGCCTACGAGCAGTACTTC. This gives the protein CASSPRLAAYEQYF. The V gene is TRBV4-1, the J gene TRBJ2-7; 7 bases agree with TRBD2. J lost 2 bases, V lost 4 bases, and 5 bases had no gene match. The CDR3 totals 14 residues. Germline V gives CDR1 MGHRA, CDR2 YSYEKL.

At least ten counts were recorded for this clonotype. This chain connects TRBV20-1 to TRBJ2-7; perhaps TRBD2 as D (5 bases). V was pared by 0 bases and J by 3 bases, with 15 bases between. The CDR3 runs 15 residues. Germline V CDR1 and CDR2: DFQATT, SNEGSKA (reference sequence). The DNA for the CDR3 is TGCAGTGCTAGAGATAGGGAGCGGTATTACTACGAGCAGTACTTC. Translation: CSARDRERYYYEQYF.

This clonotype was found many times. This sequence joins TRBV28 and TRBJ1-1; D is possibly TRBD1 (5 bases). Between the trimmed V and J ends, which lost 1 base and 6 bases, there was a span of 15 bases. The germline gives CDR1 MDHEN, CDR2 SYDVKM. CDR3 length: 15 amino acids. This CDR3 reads CASSLSGRDPPEAFF. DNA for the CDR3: TGTGCCAGCAGTTTATCGGGCAGGGACCCACCTGAAGCTTTCTTT. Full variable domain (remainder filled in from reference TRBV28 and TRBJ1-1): DVKVTQSSRYLVKRTGEKVFLECVQDMDHENMFWYRQDPGLGLRLIYFSYDVKMKEKGDIPEGYSVSREKKERFSLILESASTNQTSMYLCASSLSGRDPPEAFFGQGTRLTVV.

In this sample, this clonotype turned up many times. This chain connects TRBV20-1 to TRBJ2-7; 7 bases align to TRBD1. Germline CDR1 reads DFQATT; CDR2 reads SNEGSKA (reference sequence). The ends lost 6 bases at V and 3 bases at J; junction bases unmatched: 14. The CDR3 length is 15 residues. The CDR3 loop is CSARPPGQSFYEQYF. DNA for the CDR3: TGCAGTGCCAGACCCCCGGGACAGAGTTTCTACGAGCAGTACTTC.

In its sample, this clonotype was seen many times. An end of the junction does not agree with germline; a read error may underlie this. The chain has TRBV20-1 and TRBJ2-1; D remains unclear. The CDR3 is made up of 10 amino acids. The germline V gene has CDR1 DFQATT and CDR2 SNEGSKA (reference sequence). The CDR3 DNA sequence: TGCAGTGCGAGAGCAAATGAGCAGTTCTTC. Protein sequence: CSARANEQFF.

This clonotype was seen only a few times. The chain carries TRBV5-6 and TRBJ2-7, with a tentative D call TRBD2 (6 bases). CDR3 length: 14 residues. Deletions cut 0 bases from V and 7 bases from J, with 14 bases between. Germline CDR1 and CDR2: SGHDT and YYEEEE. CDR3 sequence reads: CASSLAGGVREQYF. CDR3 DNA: TGTGCCAGCAGCTTGGCCGGAGGGGTCCGGGAGCAGTACTTC.

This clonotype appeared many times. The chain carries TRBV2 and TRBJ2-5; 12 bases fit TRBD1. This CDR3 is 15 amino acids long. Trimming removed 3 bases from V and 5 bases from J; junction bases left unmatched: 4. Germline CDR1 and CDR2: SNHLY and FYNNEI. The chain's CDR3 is CASSDGTGGWETQYF. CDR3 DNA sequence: TGTGCCAGCAGTGATGGGACAGGGGGCTGGGAGACCCAGTACTTC.

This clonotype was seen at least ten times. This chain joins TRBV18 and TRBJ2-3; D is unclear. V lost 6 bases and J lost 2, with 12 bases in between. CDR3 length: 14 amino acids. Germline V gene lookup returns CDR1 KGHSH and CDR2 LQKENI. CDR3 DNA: TGTGCCAGCTCGCCGGTGGGTATCACAGATACGCAGTATTTT. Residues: CASSPVGITDTQYF.